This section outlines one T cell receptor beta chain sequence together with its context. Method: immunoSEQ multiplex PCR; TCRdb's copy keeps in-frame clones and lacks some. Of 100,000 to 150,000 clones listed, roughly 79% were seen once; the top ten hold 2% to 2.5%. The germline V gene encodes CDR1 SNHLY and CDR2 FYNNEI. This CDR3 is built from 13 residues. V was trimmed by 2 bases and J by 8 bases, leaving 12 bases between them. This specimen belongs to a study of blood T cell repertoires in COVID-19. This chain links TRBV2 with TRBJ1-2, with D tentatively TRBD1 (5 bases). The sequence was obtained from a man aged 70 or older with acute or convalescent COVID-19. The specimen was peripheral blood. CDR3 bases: TGTGCCAGCAGTGAATGGGGCGGACCCGGCTACACCTTC. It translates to CASSEWGGPGYTF.